This entry lists 30 T cell receptor beta chains sequenced from one sample in a study of blood T cell repertoires in COVID-19. Sequenced by immunoSEQ multiplex PCR; TCRdb stores in-frame clones only, minus some. Of tens of thousands of clones listed, roughly 90% are singletons. Specimen: peripheral blood. These receptors were collected from an elderly woman with active or convalescent COVID-19.

The chain has TRBV19 and TRBJ2-1, with a tentative D call TRBD2 (5 bases). This CDR3 is 15 amino acids long. V was cut by 6 bases and J by 5 bases, with 17 bases left in between. In germline, CDR1 is LNHDA, CDR2 SQIVND (reference sequence). In DNA, the CDR3 is TGTGCCAGTAGGCCCGGCGGGCTAGCAGACAATGAGCAGTTCTTC. Its protein product is CASRPGGLADNEQFF.

V gene TRBV11-2 combines with J gene TRBJ2-2; 8 bases are a match to TRBD1. Per germline, CDR1 SGHAT and CDR2 FQNNGV. This CDR3 is 16 amino acids long. Trimming removed 6 bases from V and 5 bases from J; junction bases left unmatched: 11. CDR3 residues: CASSRLGTGVTGELFF. DNA of the CDR3: TGTGCCAGCAGTCGTCTAGGGACAGGAGTAACCGGGGAGCTGTTTTTT.

The rearrangement links TRBV5-4 to TRBJ1-2, with D uncertain. From germline, CDR1 is SGHNT and CDR2 YYREEE (reference sequence). Trimming removed 0 bases at V and 4 bases at J, with 10 bases between. The CDR3 totals 14 residues. Written as DNA, the CDR3 is TGTGCCAGCAGCTTGGCGGGAAACCTCTATGGCTACACCTTC. Translation gives CASSLAGNLYGYTF.

V usage is TRBV6-5 and J usage is TRBJ1-6; D unclear. Deletions cut 0 bases from V and 11 bases from J, with 8 bases between. CDR1 is MNHEY, CDR2 SVGAGI, per germline. The CDR3 contains 13 residues. The CDR3 is CASSYSSGAPLHF. The CDR3 DNA follows: TGTGCCAGCAGTTACTCGAGCGGCGCACCCCTCCACTTT.

V usage is TRBV6-2 or TRBV6-3 and J usage is TRBJ2-2; D is possibly TRBD1 (5 bases). The CDR3 covers 14 residues. The germline V and J ends were trimmed by 2 bases and 9 bases, with 13 bases remaining between them. In germline, CDR1 is MNHEY, CDR2 SVGEGT. The CDR3, as DNA: TGTGCCAGCAGTTACCCCGGACAAGCCCGGGAGCTGTTTTTT. Its protein product is CASSYPGQARELFF.

This clone came up a few times. This chain links TRBV28 with TRBJ1-3, with D perhaps matching TRBD1 (5 bases). Trimming removed 6 bases at V and 0 bases at J, with 9 bases between. The CDR3 contains 14 residues. Germline lookup yields CDR1 MDHEN and CDR2 SYDVKM. This CDR3 reads CASRVDTSGNTIYF. CDR3 DNA: TGTGCCAGCAGAGTGGACACCTCTGGAAACACCATATATTTT.

The V and J genes are TRBV7-2 and TRBJ2-1; TRBD2 matches at 13 bases. CDR3 length equals 17 residues. Germline trimming cut 1 base from V and 4 bases from J; bases unmatched to any gene: 4. CDR1 is SGHTA and CDR2 is FQGNSA in the germline V gene. The CDR3: CASSLVPLAGGYNEQFF. CDR3 DNA: TGTGCCAGCAGCTTAGTCCCACTAGCGGGAGGGTACAATGAGCAGTTCTTC.

This clone was picked up a small number of times. This chain joins TRBV29-1 and TRBJ2-2; 9 bases map to TRBD1. Trimming at V came to 7 bases and at J to 7 bases, leaving 7 bases not matched to a gene. CDR1 SQVTM and CDR2 ANQGSEA come from the germline V gene. CDR3 length: 13 residues. The CDR3 sequence: CSGLTGGGGELFF. CDR3 nucleotides: TGCAGCGGATTGACAGGGGGTGGCGGGGAGCTGTTTTTT.

The V call is TRBV27, the J call TRBJ1-6; 7 bases line up with TRBD1. The CDR3 spans 16 residues. Germline CDR1 and CDR2: MNHEY and SMNVEV (reference sequence). J gave up 4 bases and V 5 bases, and 8 bases lay outside the gene matches. CDR3 sequence reads: CASSMTGTRYNSPLHF. The CDR3 DNA is TGTGCCAGCAGTATGACAGGGACGCGTTATAATTCACCCCTCCACTTT.

V gene TRBV28 combines with J gene TRBJ1-5; 8 bases match TRBD1. The V and J ends lost 3 bases and 4 bases, in that order; junction bases with no gene match: 8. The CDR3 length is 16 residues. CDR1 MDHEN and CDR2 SYDVKM come from the germline V gene. In DNA form, the CDR3 reads TGTGCCAGCAGTTTTCCGGGACAGGTCATAAATCAGCCCCAGCATTTT. This encodes CASSFPGQVINQPQHF.

The DNA for the CDR3 is TGTGCCAGCAGGGCAGGGGTAATAGGTAATCAGCCCCAGCATTTT. It yields the protein CASRAGVIGNQPQHF. The rearrangement joins TRBV27 to TRBJ1-5; tentatively, D is TRBD1 (6 bases). The V end was cut by 6 bases, the J end by 4 bases, with 16 bases between. Germline lookup yields CDR1 MNHEY and CDR2 SMNVEV (reference sequence). The CDR3 sequence is 15 residues long.

The rearrangement joins TRBV20-1 to TRBJ2-1; the D gene is possibly TRBD1 (6 bases). CDR3 length: 12 amino acids. V was cut by 3 bases and J by 15 bases, with 18 bases left in between. Germline CDR1 DFQATT, CDR2 SNEGSKA (reference sequence). DNA for the CDR3: TGCAGTGCTAGTCGGGACACCCGAGAACCGTTCTTC. As protein: CSASRDTREPFF.

The V and J genes are TRBV28 and TRBJ1-5, with a possible D match to TRBD1 (6 bases). The V end was cut by 7 bases, the J end by 6 bases, with 19 bases between. The CDR3 is 15 amino acids. CDR1 MDHEN and CDR2 SYDVKM come from the germline V gene. Here the CDR3 DNA reads TGTGCCAGCACTCGACCCGGGCAAGGGGGTCAGCCCCAGCATTTT. Translation gives CASTRPGQGGQPQHF. The full variable domain, with the rest looked up from reference TRBV28 and TRBJ1-5, is DVKVTQSSRYLVKRTGEKVFLECVQDMDHENMFWYRQDPGLGLRLIYFSYDVKMKEKGDIPEGYSVSREKKERFSLILESASTNQTSMYLCASTRPGQGGQPQHFGDGTRLSIL.

The chain carries TRBV5-4 and TRBJ2-3; 12 positions match TRBD1. The CDR3 loop spans 16 amino acids. After removal of 4 bases from V and 2 bases from J, the junction contained 5 bases not matched to a gene. Germline V gene lookup returns CDR1 SGHNT and CDR2 YYREEE (reference sequence). DNA for the CDR3: TGTGCCAGCAGCACCGGGACAGGGGGCTACACAGATACGCAGTATTTT. Amino acid sequence: CASSTGTGGYTDTQYF.

The chain joins TRBV27 to TRBJ1-1; TRBD1 might be the D (6 bases). The germline V and J ends were trimmed by 5 bases and 4 bases, with 14 bases remaining between them. There are 14 residues in the CDR3. Germline V CDR1 and CDR2: MNHEY, SMNVEV (reference sequence). Here the CDR3 DNA reads TGTGCCAGCAGTCCGACAGGTTTTAGCACTGAAGCTTTCTTT. Protein product: CASSPTGFSTEAFF.

The chain employs TRBV19 and TRBJ1-2; no firm D call. This CDR3 has 13 residues. The V gene lost 3 bases and the J gene lost 4 bases, with 9 bases spanning the gap. CDR1 and CDR2 (germline): LNHDA, SQIVND (reference sequence). CDR3 sequence: CASSIHGLYGYTF. DNA for the CDR3: TGTGCCAGTAGTATTCACGGACTCTATGGCTACACCTTC.

The rearrangement uses TRBV6-5 and TRBJ2-7, with TRBD2 identical over 7 bases. Germline trimming cut 8 bases from V and 2 bases from J; bases unmatched to any gene: 9. CDR1 MNHEY and CDR2 SVGAGI come from the germline V gene. The CDR3 has 14 residues. The CDR3 region is CASGVAGDTYEQYF. The CDR3 region has the DNA TGTGCCAGCGGGGTAGCGGGTGATACCTACGAGCAGTACTTC.

The chain has TRBV25-1 and TRBJ2-1; TRBD1 is a possible D gene (5 bases). Germline V gives CDR1 MGHDK, CDR2 SYGVNS. This CDR3 contains 15 residues. Trimming shortened V by 3 bases and J by 6 bases, and 15 bases separated the two germline ends. In DNA, the CDR3 is TGTGCCAGCAGTGACCCAAGCAGGGTGGGCAATGAGCAGTTCTTC. It yields the protein CASSDPSRVGNEQFF.

The chain uses TRBV7-9 and TRBJ2-7; 9 bases map to TRBD2. V gave up 5 bases and J gave up 7 bases; unmatched junction bases: 15. Germline CDR1 is SEHNR and CDR2 is FQNEAQ (reference sequence). The CDR3 loop spans 16 amino acids. DNA for the CDR3: TGTGCCAGCAGCCCGACAGTAGCGGGGGACCGTGATGAGCAGTACTTC. It translates to CASSPTVAGDRDEQYF.

The rearrangement links TRBV5-4 to TRBJ2-4; TRBD1 matches 8 bases. The CDR3 has 14 amino acids. Germline CDR1 SGHNT, CDR2 YYREEE (reference sequence). J was trimmed by 10 bases and V by 0 bases; bases with no gene match: 6. For the CDR3, the DNA is TGTGCCAGCAGCTTGGGGCAGGGGGCAAGGATTCAGTACTTC. Its protein product is CASSLGQGARIQYF.

The rearrangement links TRBV18 to TRBJ2-1; possible D gene TRBD1, 8 bases. The CDR3 is 14 amino acids. With 6 bases removed from V and 10 bases from J, the gap between germline ends came to 19 bases. From germline, CDR1 is KGHSH and CDR2 LQKENI. Here the CDR3 DNA reads TGTGCCAGCTCTCACCTGACAGGGGAGGGCGAGCAGTTCTTC. As protein: CASSHLTGEGEQFF. Full variable domain (rest looked up from reference TRBV18 and TRBJ2-1): NAGVMQNPRHLVRRRGQEARLRCSPMKGHSHVYWYRQLPEEGLKFMVYLQKENIIDESGMPKERFSAEFPKEGPSILRIQQVVRGDSAAYFCASSHLTGEGEQFFGPGTRLTVL.

The chain uses TRBV27 and TRBJ2-5, with 7 bases fitting TRBD1. Trimming at V came to 0 bases and at J to 1 base, leaving 2 bases not matched to a gene. CDR1 and CDR2 from the germline V gene are MNHEY and SMNVEV (reference sequence). The CDR3 length is 15 residues. The CDR3 loop reads CASSLSGTAQETQYF. Written as DNA, the CDR3 is TGTGCCAGCAGTTTATCAGGGACAGCCCAAGAGACCCAGTACTTC.

This chain uses TRBV18 with TRBJ2-1, with D maybe TRBD2 (6 bases). Germline V gene sequence: CDR1 KGHSH, CDR2 LQKENI. Trimming took off 1 base at V and 3 bases at J, with 16 bases between the two ends. The CDR3 is made up of 17 amino acids. Here the CDR3 DNA reads TGTGCCAGCTCACCACTGGTTGTCAGCGGGTTCTACAATGAGCAGTTCTTC. Encoded protein: CASSPLVVSGFYNEQFF. The variable domain in full, completed from reference TRBV18 and TRBJ2-1, reads NAGVMQNPRHLVRRRGQEARLRCSPMKGHSHVYWYRQLPEEGLKFMVYLQKENIIDESGMPKERFSAEFPKEGPSILRIQQVVRGDSAAYFCASSPLVVSGFYNEQFFGPGTRLTVL.

This clone was picked up a small number of times. The chain has TRBV6-2 or TRBV6-3 and TRBJ1-1; D may be TRBD1 (6 bases). The CDR3 runs to 15 residues. Germline lookup yields CDR1 MNHEY and CDR2 SVGEGT. The V end lost 5 bases, the J end lost 10 bases, and 23 bases lay between the germline ends. CDR3 residues: CASSTEHQGTNGAFF. The CDR3 nucleotides read TGTGCCAGCAGTACGGAACATCAGGGGACTAACGGAGCTTTCTTT.

The rearrangement links TRBV28 to TRBJ1-1; 8 bases agree with TRBD1. Germline values: CDR1 MDHEN, CDR2 SYDVKM. Trimming removed 2 bases from V and 1 base from J; junction bases left unmatched: 9. CDR3 length: 17 residues. For the CDR3, the DNA is TGTGCCAGCAGTTTAACGGGCAGGGGGCATACGAACACTGAAGCTTTCTTT. Its protein is CASSLTGRGHTNTEAFF.

V usage is TRBV28 and J usage is TRBJ2-6; a possible D gene is TRBD2 (5 bases). CDR3 size: 18 residues. The V end was cut by 2 bases, the J end by 0 bases, with 14 bases between. From germline, CDR1 is MDHEN and CDR2 SYDVKM. CDR3 sequence (DNA): TGTGCCAGCAGTTTAGGGAGACGGCTGCTCTCTGGGGCCAACGTCCTGACTTTC. Translated, it gives CASSLGRRLLSGANVLTF.

The chain uses TRBV24-1 and TRBJ2-1; D is ambiguous. Trimming left V 1 base short and J 0 bases short, with 6 bases between. The CDR3 is 15 residues long. The germline V gene encodes CDR1 KGHDR and CDR2 SFDVKD. CDR3 in DNA: TGTGCCACCAGTGATTTCCAGTCCTCCTACAATGAGCAGTTCTTC. It codes for CATSDFQSSYNEQFF.

This clone is a singleton in its sample. This chain links TRBV6-5 with TRBJ2-3, with a tentative D call TRBD1 (6 bases). This CDR3 contains 15 residues. V lost 6 bases and J lost 0, with 13 bases in between. The germline gives CDR1 MNHEY, CDR2 SVGAGI. The CDR3 loop reads CASSTGLRSTDTQYF. CDR3 nucleotides: TGTGCCAGCAGCACAGGGTTGAGGAGCACAGATACGCAGTATTTT.

This sequence joins TRBV4-1 and TRBJ2-3; a possible D gene is TRBD1 (5 bases). Germline assignment: CDR1 MGHRA and CDR2 YSYEKL. This CDR3 region has 15 residues. V was clipped by 2 bases and J by 0 bases, with 9 bases between them. The CDR3 DNA reads as TGCGCCAGCAGCCAACCCCAGGGTAGCACAGATACGCAGTATTTT. Translated: CASSQPQGSTDTQYF.

The chain has TRBV7-8 and TRBJ1-4; D gene uncertain. Germline-derived CDR1 and CDR2 are SGHVS and FQNEAQ. The CDR3 is made up of 16 amino acids. The V and J ends lost 5 bases and 5 bases respectively, with 18 bases between them. As DNA, the CDR3 is TGTGCCAGCAGCGATAGATTCGGTGTTGCGAATGAAAAACTGTTTTTT. As protein: CASSDRFGVANEKLFF.